The clone carrying this T cell receptor (beta chain) has a count of ten or more. What it recognizes is unknown. This sample stems from a study of blood T cells in healthy people across ages. Germline V CDR1 and CDR2: LGHDT, YNNKEL (reference sequence). The germline V and J ends were trimmed by 5 bases and 5 bases, with 18 bases remaining between them. The CDR3 length is 15 residues. General study findings and limits: Diversity figures derived from one million T cells were judged to underestimate the true value.

Sample-barcoded 5' priming and a J-beta primer mix drove a second PCR of about 6 to 12 cycles. TCRdb reprocessed the 5' RACE reads via MiXCR and lists one record per CDR3 protein. The sample yields about 540,000 distinct CDR3 sequences, about 24% seen once. In each sample, at least 6.5 million PBMCs were isolated. This sample also belongs to another study, concerning T cells of mothers and their children. That source notes: Thymic selection, a shaping force on TCR recombination output, acts similarly in related and unrelated pairs.

The gene calls are TRBV3-1 and TRBJ2-5; D is possibly TRBD1 or TRBD2 (5 bases each). This TCR was sampled from a boy between 10 and 17 years old in good health. Sequenced: blood. CDR3 sequence: CASSALEGSRETQYF. The CDR3 region has the DNA TGTGCCAGCAGCGCCCTCGAGGGGTCTCGGGAGACCCAGTACTTC.